Below, 8 T cell receptor beta chains from the same sample are listed, as sequenced in a study of Graves' ophthalmopathy and Graves' hyperthyroidism. RNA transcripts were the template, and TCR beta CDR3 regions were amplified from them. A first-round RT-PCR used HTBI primers, followed by a second-round multiplex PCR. TCRdb called the multiplex PCR reads again in MiXCR, with one record for every CDR3 protein. The sample shows around 660,000 distinct CDR3 sequences, about 40% of them seen only once. Material for sequencing was peripheral blood. The receptors derive from an adult man with Graves' ophthalmopathy.

Ten or more counts support this clonotype. This chain connects TRBV7-9 to TRBJ1-1, with a possible D match to TRBD1 (5 bases). Trimming left V 5 bases short and J 6 bases short, with 10 bases between. Looked up from germline, CDR1 is SEHNR and CDR2 is FQNEAQ (reference sequence). The length of the CDR3 is 12 residues. Written as DNA, the CDR3 is TGTGCCAGCAGCCAGGGTGCCGCTGAAGCTTTCTTT. Translating gives CASSQGAAEAFF. Full variable domain (rest looked up from reference TRBV7-9 and TRBJ1-1): DTGVSQNPRHKITKRGQNVTFRCDPISEHNRLYWYRQTLGQGPEFLTYFQNEAQLEKSRLLSDRFSAERPKGSFSTLEIQRTEQGDSAMYLCASSQGAAEAFFGQGTRLTVV.

This clonotype was seen many times. The chain has TRBV12-3 or TRBV12-4 and TRBJ2-2, with TRBD1 matching over 7 bases. This CDR3 is built from 13 residues. Trimming removed 6 bases from V and 7 bases from J; junction bases left unmatched: 5. The CDR3 DNA reads as TGTGCCAGCAGGCGACAGGGTGACGGGGAGCTGTTTTTT. The encoded protein is CASRRQGDGELFF.

V and J are TRBV11-2 and TRBJ1-2, with a weak D call TRBD1 (6 bases). Germline loops: CDR1 SGHAT, CDR2 FQNNGV. CDR3 size: 13 residues. Trimming cost V 5 bases and J 8 bases, with 15 bases left between them. The CDR3 reads CASSGQGWTGYTF. CDR3 nucleotide sequence: TGTGCCAGCAGCGGGCAGGGGTGGACCGGCTACACCTTC.

The sample holds one count of this clonotype. The chain uses TRBV20-1 and TRBJ1-6; TRBD1 aligns across 7 bases. J lost 7 bases, V lost 0 bases, and 6 bases had no gene match. The V gene's germline CDR1 is DFQATT and CDR2 SNEGSKA (reference sequence). The CDR3 consists of 15 residues. The CDR3 sequence: CSARETGNRNSPLHF. The CDR3 coding sequence is TGCAGTGCTAGAGAGACAGGGAACCGGAATTCACCCCTCCACTTT.

Only one count was recorded for this clonotype. The rearrangement uses TRBV5-6 and TRBJ1-1; 9 bases align to TRBD1. This CDR3 is built from 16 residues. Germline V gene lookup returns CDR1 SGHDT and CDR2 YYEEEE. With 3 bases clipped from V and 1 base from J, the junction kept 7 bases outside the gene matches. CDR3 in amino acids: CASSWGTGSANTEAFF. The CDR3 DNA reads as TGTGCCAGCAGCTGGGGGACAGGGTCGGCGAACACTGAAGCTTTCTTT.

This clonotype was counted many times. The rearrangement joins TRBV12-3 or TRBV12-4 to TRBJ2-5; D is unclear. This CDR3 comprises 14 residues. V was trimmed by 3 bases and J by 5 bases, leaving 13 bases between them. CDR3 DNA: TGTGCCAGCAGTTTCAGAAACCAGAAGGAGACCCAGTACTTC. As protein: CASSFRNQKETQYF.

The chain combines TRBV7-2 with TRBJ2-7, with D perhaps matching TRBD1 (8 bases). The germline V gene has CDR1 SGHTA and CDR2 FQGNSA. CDR3 length: 14 residues. V shed 6 bases and J shed 7 bases, with 19 bases lying between them. The CDR3 DNA reads as TGTGCCAGCAGGAGGACAGGGAGGGCCCAGGAGCAGTACTTC. Amino acids: CASRRTGRAQEQYF.

The V and J genes are TRBV2 and TRBJ1-4; 8 bases map to TRBD1. The germline V gene has CDR1 SNHLY and CDR2 FYNNEI. The CDR3 is 11 amino acids. V was clipped by 10 bases and J by 8 bases; unmatched bases: 3. The CDR3 nucleotides are TGTGCCATTCGGGACAGGGAAAAACTGTTTTTT. This translates into CAIRDREKLFF.